These 30 T cell receptor beta chains originate from one sample sequenced in a study of blood T cell repertoires in COVID-19. Using immunoSEQ multiplex PCR, the repertoire was profiled, and TCRdb retains in-frame clones only, with some absent. The sample has more than 350,000 clones; nearly 90% are singletons. What was sequenced was PBMCs or T cells enriched from blood (not recorded which). These TCRs come from a woman between 18 and 30 years old who had been exposed to COVID-19.

The chain links TRBV5-1 to TRBJ1-2; no clear D. The ends were cut back, 2 bases at V and 5 bases at J, with 13 bases in the middle. The CDR3 extends over 14 amino acids. Per germline, CDR1 SGHRS and CDR2 YFSETQ. CDR3: CASSFGIGDYGYTF. The CDR3 nucleotides read TGCGCCAGCAGCTTCGGGATCGGGGATTATGGCTACACCTTC.

V usage is TRBV28 and J usage is TRBJ2-7; 12 bases line up with TRBD1. This CDR3 is 15 amino acids long. Unmatched junction bases numbered 6, after V lost 4 bases and J lost 5 bases. Germline CDR1 MDHEN, CDR2 SYDVKM. DNA for the CDR3: TGTGCCAGCAGTTCCCCCGGGACAGGGGGCAACGAGCAGTACTTC. It specifies CASSSPGTGGNEQYF.

Turning to this clone: The sample holds other DNA sequences that translate to the same CDR3. The V and J genes are TRBV3-1 (or the pseudogene TRBV3-2) and TRBJ2-1, with 11 nucleotides matching TRBD2. The CDR3 runs to 16 residues. Germline loops: CDR1 LGHDT, CDR2 YNNKEL (reference sequence). V was pared by 4 bases and J by 0 bases, with 2 bases of the junction left unmatched. In nucleotides, the CDR3 is TGTGCCAGCAGCCCCACTAGCGGGAGCTCCTACAATGAGCAGTTCTTC. Translation gives CASSPTSGSSYNEQFF.

This clone occurred once. This chain uses TRBV9 with TRBJ1-3, with D unclear. Per the germline V gene, CDR1 is SGDLS and CDR2 is YYNGEE. Trimming left V 0 bases short and J 4 bases short, with 8 bases between. The CDR3 is made up of 14 amino acids. The CDR3 bases are TGTGCCAGCAGCGTAGAGGGAGCGGGAAACACCATATATTTT. It yields the protein CASSVEGAGNTIYF.

The rearrangement joins TRBV5-5 to TRBJ2-7; 9 bases are shared with TRBD1. Germline assignment: CDR1 SGHKS and CDR2 YYEKEE (reference sequence). The junction had 11 bases not matched to a gene; V was cut back by 4 bases and J by 0 bases. The CDR3 has 17 amino acids. The CDR3 DNA reads TGTGCCAGCAGCCCGGATGTCGGGACAGGGAGCTCCTACGAGCAGTACTTC. Translating it yields CASSPDVGTGSSYEQYF.

The chain links TRBV19 to TRBJ2-1; D ambiguous. Germline V CDR1 and CDR2: LNHDA, SQIVND (reference sequence). Trimming stripped 5 bases from V and 4 bases from J, with 9 bases between. The CDR3 contains 13 residues. CDR3 in amino acids: CASSLGFYNEQFF. In nucleotides, the CDR3 is TGTGCCAGTAGTCTCGGTTTTTACAATGAGCAGTTCTTC.

The J gene is TRBJ2-7, the V gene TRBV19, with 12 bases matching TRBD2. V shed 5 bases and J 3 bases; nucleotides not matched to a gene: 5. The CDR3 totals 15 residues. CDR1 is LNHDA and CDR2 is SQIVND in the germline V gene (reference sequence). The DNA of the CDR3 is TGTGCCAGTAGTTCTCAGACTAGCGGGAGCTACGAGCAGTACTTC. Translating gives CASSSQTSGSYEQYF.

The gene calls are TRBV5-4 and TRBJ2-1; D call uncertain. CDR3 length: 15 residues. In germline, CDR1 is SGHNT, CDR2 YYREEE (reference sequence). V lost 4 bases and J 0 bases, leaving 11 bases between the germline ends. CDR3 sequence (DNA): TGTGCCAGCAGCGACACGAGCAGCTCCTACAATGAGCAGTTCTTC. This translates into CASSDTSSSYNEQFF.

This chain uses TRBV28 with TRBJ2-3; 9 bases agree with TRBD2. CDR1 is MDHEN, CDR2 SYDVKM, per germline. V shed 2 bases and J 4 bases; nucleotides not matched to a gene: 7. The CDR3 extends over 16 amino acids. The CDR3 reads CASSLGAGGIADTQYF. CDR3 in DNA: TGTGCCAGCAGTTTAGGTGCGGGAGGGATAGCAGATACGCAGTATTTT.

V is TRBV25-1 and J is TRBJ2-7, with D possibly TRBD2 on 7 matching bases. CDR1 and CDR2 (germline): MGHDK, SYGVNS. The CDR3 loop spans 15 amino acids. V lost 2 bases and J lost 0, with 11 bases in between. CDR3 DNA: TGTGCCAGCAGTGAAGTAGGGGGGGGCTCCTACGAGCAGTACTTC. It encodes CASSEVGGGSYEQYF.

The rearrangement uses TRBV7-9 and TRBJ1-5; a weak D match, TRBD1 (5 bases). V lost 5 bases and J 2 bases, leaving 7 bases between the germline ends. Germline V lookup: CDR1 SEHNR, CDR2 FQNEAQ (reference sequence). The CDR3 has 13 residues. The CDR3 loop reads CASSGAGNQPQHF. The CDR3 DNA is TGTGCCAGCAGCGGGGCTGGCAATCAGCCCCAGCATTTT.

The gene calls are TRBV2 and TRBJ2-3, with TRBD2 identical over 10 bases. The germline CDR1 and CDR2 sequences are SNHLY and FYNNEI. The CDR3 is 15 residues long. J lost 0 bases, V lost 7 bases, and 4 bases had no gene match. CDR3 loop: CASKATSGSTDTQYF. As DNA, the CDR3 is TGTGCCAGCAAGGCGACTAGCGGGAGCACAGATACGCAGTATTTT.

V gene TRBV29-1 combines with J gene TRBJ1-2, with a weak D call TRBD1 (6 bases). There are 14 residues in the CDR3. Germline-derived CDR1 and CDR2 are SQVTM and ANQGSEA. Between the trimmed V and J ends, which lost 4 bases and 2 bases, there was a span of 14 bases. CDR3 loop: CSVVTGTSNYGYTF. The CDR3 nucleotides read TGCAGCGTTGTTACAGGGACCTCCAACTATGGCTACACCTTC.

V gene TRBV6-5 combines with J gene TRBJ2-5; D possibly corresponds to TRBD1 (6 bases). Germline assignment: CDR1 MNHEY and CDR2 SVGAGI. Deletions cut 0 bases from V and 1 base from J, with 9 bases between. The CDR3 length is 15 residues. CDR3 in DNA: TGTGCCAGCAGTTACTCGGCAGGGGCCCAAGAGACCCAGTACTTC. Translation gives CASSYSAGAQETQYF.

This chain connects TRBV7-8 to TRBJ2-7; TRBD1 agrees at 9 bases. With V trimmed by 5 bases and J by 3 bases, 5 bases remained unmatched. The CDR3 extends over 14 amino acids. Germline-derived CDR1 and CDR2 are SGHVS and FQNEAQ. The CDR3 coding sequence is TGTGCCAGCAGCCCCGGGACAGGGTACTACGAGCAGTACTTC. Its translation: CASSPGTGYYEQYF.

This clone showed up just a few times. The chain employs TRBV2 and TRBJ2-5; TRBD2 agrees at 7 bases. This CDR3 is built from 14 residues. Germline assignment: CDR1 SNHLY and CDR2 FYNNEI. The junction had 7 bases not matched to a gene; V was cut back by 4 bases and J by 5 bases. In DNA, the CDR3 is TGTGCCAGCAGTGCTTGGCGGGGGTTTGAGACCCAGTACTTC. Its translation is CASSAWRGFETQYF.

In this sample, this clone turned up once. The rearrangement links TRBV4-2 to TRBJ2-5; 12 bases match TRBD2. The V gene's germline CDR1 is LGHNA and CDR2 YNFKEQ. The CDR3 runs 17 residues. V trimming: 1 base; J trimming: 2 bases; junction bases outside the gene matches: 5. CDR3 loop: CASSQARTSGDQETQYF. The CDR3 DNA reads as TGTGCCAGCAGCCAAGCAAGGACTAGCGGGGATCAAGAGACCCAGTACTTC.

The gene calls are TRBV5-1 and TRBJ1-2, with 7 bases lining up with TRBD1. V was clipped by 0 bases and J by 4 bases; unmatched bases: 6. The CDR3 contains 15 residues. Germline CDR1 SGHRS, CDR2 YFSETQ. The CDR3 protein is CASSLGHRGAYGYTF. CDR3 in DNA: TGCGCCAGCAGCTTGGGGCACAGGGGTGCCTATGGCTACACCTTC.

This clone has a single count. The V call is TRBV21-1, the J call TRBJ1-1; the table's D gene call, TRBD1, was not cross checked with the DNA. TRBV21-1 is noted as a pseudogene. The CDR3 has 13 amino acids. The CDR3: CASDILGVTEAFF. Written as DNA, the CDR3 is TGTGCCAGCGATATCTTAGGGGTGACTGAAGCTTTCTTT.

This rearrangement joins TRBV19 to TRBJ1-2, with 7 bases identical to TRBD1. The CDR3 extends over 14 amino acids. Germline V CDR1 and CDR2: LNHDA, SQIVND (reference sequence). With V trimmed by 7 bases and J by 4 bases, 9 bases remained unmatched. The CDR3 reads CASTRQGGGYGYTF. CDR3 in DNA: TGTGCCAGTACGCGACAGGGTGGGGGCTATGGCTACACCTTC.

The chain employs TRBV7-3 and TRBJ2-3; 7 nucleotides line up with TRBD2. Germline assignment: CDR1 SGHTA and CDR2 FQGTGA. The ends lost 5 bases at V and 4 bases at J; junction bases unmatched: 6. This CDR3 is built from 14 residues. CDR3 bases: TGTGCCAGCAGCCCCCGGGAGGAGGCAGATACGCAGTATTTT. As protein: CASSPREEADTQYF.

The chain couples TRBV10-3 to TRBJ2-7; 11 nucleotides align to TRBD2. The CDR3 runs to 14 residues. Trimming cost V 5 bases and J 0 bases; bases outside gene matches: 0. CDR1 ENHRY and CDR2 SYGVKD come from the germline V gene. The CDR3 region is CAISTSGGSYEQYF. The DNA for the CDR3 is TGTGCCATCAGTACTAGCGGGGGCTCCTACGAGCAGTACTTC.

The chain carries TRBV7-9 and TRBJ2-7; 7 bases are a match to TRBD2. The trim removed 11 bases at V and 0 bases at J, leaving 7 bases unmatched. CDR1 SEHNR and CDR2 FQNEAQ come from the germline V gene (reference sequence). The CDR3 spans 13 residues. The CDR3 protein is CAGTSGNSYEQYF. For the CDR3, the DNA is TGTGCCGGGACCAGCGGGAACTCCTACGAGCAGTACTTC.

This clone was observed a single time. The J gene is TRBJ2-2, the V gene TRBV4-2; TRBD2 agrees at 11 bases. Trimming removed 0 bases from V and 5 bases from J; junction bases left unmatched: 5. The germline V gene has CDR1 LGHNA and CDR2 YNFKEQ. The CDR3 is made up of 17 amino acids. The CDR3: CASSQDGLAGGTGELFF. CDR3 in DNA: TGTGCCAGCAGCCAAGATGGGTTAGCGGGAGGGACCGGGGAGCTGTTTTTT.

The chain recombines TRBV12-3 or TRBV12-4 with TRBJ2-7; no definite D call. The V end lost 4 bases, the J end lost 3 bases, and 7 bases lay between the germline ends. This CDR3 has 12 amino acids. CDR3 sequence reads: CASSYHFYEQYF. The CDR3 nucleotides are TGTGCCAGCAGTTATCACTTCTACGAGCAGTACTTC.

In DNA, the CDR3 is TGTGCCAGCAGGGCTGGACAGGGGCAAGTGAACACTGAAGCTTTCTTT. Encoded protein: CASRAGQGQVNTEAFF. The rearrangement joins TRBV5-4 to TRBJ1-1, with 9 positions matching TRBD1. Germline-derived CDR1 and CDR2 are SGHNT and YYREEE (reference sequence). The CDR3 covers 16 residues. The J segment lost 0 bases and the V segment lost 5 bases, leaving 8 bases of the junction unmatched. Full variable domain (missing parts from reference TRBV5-4 and TRBJ1-1): ETGVTQSPTHLIKTRGQQVTLRCSSQSGHNTVSWYQQALGQGPQFIFQYYREEENGRGNFPPRFSGLQFPNYSSELNVNALELDDSALYLCASRAGQGQVNTEAFFGQGTRLTVV.

V usage is TRBV7-6 and J usage is TRBJ2-1, with D maybe TRBD1 (6 bases). V shed 8 bases and J shed 3 bases, with 17 bases lying between them. The germline V gene encodes CDR1 SGHVS and CDR2 FNYEAQ. The CDR3 contains 15 residues. CDR3 protein: CASGDRSLIYNEQFF. In DNA, the CDR3 is TGTGCCAGCGGCGACAGGAGTTTGATCTACAATGAGCAGTTCTTC. The full variable domain, completed using reference TRBV7-6 and TRBJ2-1, is GAGVSQSPRYKVTKRGQDVALRCDPISGHVSLYWYRQALGQGPEFLTYFNYEAQQDKSGLPNDRFSAERPEGSISTLTIQRTEQRDSAMYRCASGDRSLIYNEQFFGPGTRLTVL.

The V and J genes are TRBV6-4 and TRBJ2-1; the match to TRBD2 covers 7 bases. V was pared by 7 bases and J by 7 bases, with 10 bases of the junction left unmatched. Germline V lookup: CDR1 MRHNA, CDR2 SNTAGT. The CDR3 has 14 residues. The CDR3 loop reads CASKRSQAGNEQFF. The CDR3 DNA sequence: TGTGCCAGCAAGCGTAGTCAAGCGGGAAATGAGCAGTTCTTC.

The rearrangement links TRBV7-6 to TRBJ2-3; 10 bases fit TRBD2. V shed 5 bases and J 2 bases; nucleotides not matched to a gene: 13. Per germline, CDR1 SGHVS and CDR2 FNYEAQ. This CDR3 region has 18 residues. The CDR3 sequence: CASSAVGSGGFYTDTQYF. DNA for the CDR3: TGTGCCAGCAGCGCCGTTGGTAGCGGGGGGTTTTACACAGATACGCAGTATTTT.

The V call is TRBV4-3, the J call TRBJ2-7; D possibly corresponds to TRBD2 (6 bases). The CDR3 has 16 residues. Trimming removed 4 bases from V and 0 bases from J, with 16 bases in between. CDR1 and CDR2 from the germline V gene are LGHNA and YSLEER. CDR3 bases: TGCGCCAGCAGCCCAGCGGCGGGGCTAAGCTCCTACGAGCAGTACTTC. Translating gives CASSPAAGLSSYEQYF.